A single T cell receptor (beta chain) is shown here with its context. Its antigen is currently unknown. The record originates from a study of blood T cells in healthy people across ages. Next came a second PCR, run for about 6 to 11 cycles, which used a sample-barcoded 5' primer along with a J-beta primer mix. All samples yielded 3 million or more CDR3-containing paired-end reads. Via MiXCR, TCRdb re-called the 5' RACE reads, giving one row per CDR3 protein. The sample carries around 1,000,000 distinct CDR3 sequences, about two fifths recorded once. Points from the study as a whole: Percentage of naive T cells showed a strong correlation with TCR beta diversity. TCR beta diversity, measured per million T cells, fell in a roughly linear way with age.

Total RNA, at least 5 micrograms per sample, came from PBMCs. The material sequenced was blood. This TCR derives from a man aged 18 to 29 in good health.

CDR3 in amino acids: CASSFRQGAPDTQYF. The DNA for the CDR3 is TGTGCCAGCAGCTTCAGGCAGGGGGCCCCAGATACGCAGTATTTT. V is TRBV5-4 and J is TRBJ2-3; TRBD1 agrees at 8 bases. Germline V gene lookup returns CDR1 SGHNT and CDR2 YYREEE (reference sequence). The CDR3 has 15 residues. The V and J ends lost 2 bases and 4 bases, in that order; junction bases with no gene match: 6.